There are a few counts of the clone carrying this T cell receptor (beta chain). This entry is derived from a study of control samples from healthy donors and cancer patients. V lost 0 bases, J lost 5 bases, and 11 bases lay in between. This CDR3 is 15 amino acids long. Germline CDR1 LGHDT, CDR2 YNNKEL (reference sequence). This table comes from immunoSEQ multiplex PCR, and its TCRdb copy is limited to in-frame clones, with some not included. The repertoire holds around 70,000 clones, with about 89% as singletons. This receptor was taken from a woman aged 45-65 years with colorectal cancer. The sequenced sample was PBMCs. The rearrangement joins TRBV3-1 (or the pseudogene TRBV3-2) to TRBJ1-5; unclear D gene. CDR3 coding DNA: TGTGCCAGCAGCCAAGATTCATCCGGGGATCAGCCCCAGCATTTT. Amino acids: CASSQDSSGDQPQHF.